This T cell receptor (beta chain) originates from a study of blood T cell repertoires in COVID-19. Recovered status in Cohort 3 required two negative PCRs, clearance, or symptom resolution. The V gene lost 0 bases and the J gene lost 3 bases, with 9 bases spanning the gap. The CDR3 is 14 amino acids. From germline, CDR1 is SGDLS and CDR2 YYNGEE. The method was immunoSEQ multiplex PCR; TCRdb's version includes in-frame clones alone and lacks a portion of them. The data contain fewer than 300,000 clones, approximately 81% of them singletons. The clonotype comes from a woman in her forties or fifties who had recovered from COVID-19. Input material: PBMCs or T cells enriched from blood (not recorded which). The rearrangement uses TRBV9 and TRBJ1-1; D perhaps matches TRBD1 (6 bases). The CDR3 reads CASSVAYRDTEAFF. CDR3 DNA: TGTGCCAGCAGCGTAGCGTACAGGGACACTGAAGCTTTCTTT. Full variable domain (rest looked up from reference TRBV9 and TRBJ1-1): DSGVTQTPKHLITATGQRVTLRCSPRSGDLSVYWYQQSLDQGLQFLIQYYNGEERAKGNILERFSAQQFPDLHSELNLSSLELGDSALYFCASSVAYRDTEAFFGQGTRLTVV.